This entry lists 15 T cell receptor beta chains sequenced from one sample in a study of CD8 T cells in Susac syndrome. The RNA input was roughly 0.5 to 1 ug, and it was reverse transcribed with random hexamers. TCRdb itself ran the immunoSEQ multiplex PCR reads through MiXCR, one entry per CDR3 protein. The table lists around 150,000 distinct CDR3 sequences, roughly 94% of them singletons. Sequencing input: CD8+ T cells from PBMCs. The receptor source for this set is a human donor with Susac syndrome.

The V and J genes are TRBV28 and TRBJ1-4, with TRBD1 matching 8 bases. The V gene end was trimmed by 6 bases and the J gene end by 7 bases; junction bases not matched to a gene: 4. This CDR3 is 13 amino acids long. Germline V gene lookup returns CDR1 MDHEN and CDR2 SYDVKM. The CDR3 sequence: CASRGQGGEKLFF. The CDR3 bases are TGTGCCAGCAGAGGACAGGGAGGTGAAAAACTGTTTTTT.

This chain connects TRBV4-1 to TRBJ2-7; 11 bases match TRBD2. CDR3 size: 22 residues. V trimming: 0 bases; J trimming: 0 bases; junction bases outside the gene matches: 19. Germline CDR1 is MGHRA and CDR2 is YSYEKL. The CDR3 DNA reads as TGCGCCAGCAGCCAAGACCGGGCAGGGATGGAACTAGCGGGAGAAAGCTCCTACGAGCAGTACTTC. Translating it yields CASSQDRAGMELAGESSYEQYF.

This chain joins TRBV10-3 and TRBJ2-1; 11 bases fit TRBD2. From germline, CDR1 is ENHRY and CDR2 SYGVKD. The CDR3 extends over 16 amino acids. V shed 0 bases, J shed 6 bases, and the junction held 4 bases outside the gene matches. Here the CDR3 DNA reads TGTGCCATCAGTGAGTCGGGACTAGCGGTTCGCAATGAGCAGTTCTTC. Its translation: CAISESGLAVRNEQFF.

The sample holds one count of this clonotype. CDR3 DNA sequence: TGCAGTGCTAGATTCCCGGGACAGGATTATCAGCCCCAGCATTTT. Amino acids: CSARFPGQDYQPQHF. The rearrangement links TRBV20-1 to TRBJ1-5, with 8 bases aligning to TRBD1. Germline assignment: CDR1 DFQATT and CDR2 SNEGSKA (reference sequence). This CDR3 contains 15 residues. The V segment lost 2 bases and the J segment 5 bases; nucleotides outside the gene matches: 8.

On this clonotype: No conserved phenylalanine or tryptophan is present at the end of the CDR3, so a read error is the likely explanation. The chain employs TRBV15 and TRBJ1-1; D may be TRBD1 (5 bases). The CDR3 loop spans 16 amino acids. The V and J ends lost 2 bases and 2 bases respectively, with 15 bases between them. Germline values: CDR1 LNHNV, CDR2 YYDKDF (reference sequence). The CDR3 loop reads CATSRYRQEINTEAFL. CDR3 nucleotides: TGTGCCACCAGCAGATACAGGCAGGAGATTAACACTGAAGCTTTCCTT.

V usage is TRBV5-6 and J usage is TRBJ2-3, with no clear D. Looked up from germline, CDR1 is SGHDT and CDR2 is YYEEEE. Trimming pared 3 bases from V and 6 bases from J, leaving 8 bases between. This CDR3 spans 12 amino acids. CDR3 nucleotide sequence: TGTGCCAGCAGCTGGATTGGGGATACGCAGTATTTT. This encodes CASSWIGDTQYF.

The V and J genes are TRBV9 and TRBJ1-2; TRBD1 might be the D (5 bases). The V and J ends lost 3 bases and 4 bases respectively, with 13 bases between them. The CDR3 spans 14 residues. CDR1 SGDLS and CDR2 YYNGEE come from the germline V gene. This chain's CDR3 is CASSAEEGIYGYTF. The CDR3 DNA reads as TGTGCCAGCAGCGCTGAGGAGGGGATCTATGGCTACACCTTC.

The gene calls are TRBV27 and TRBJ1-1; D is perhaps TRBD1 (6 bases). The CDR3 runs to 15 residues. The ends were cut back, 0 bases at V and 4 bases at J, with 12 bases in the middle. Germline-derived CDR1 and CDR2 are MNHEY and SMNVEV (reference sequence). The CDR3 loop is CASSLSSGGGTEAFF. The CDR3 DNA sequence: TGTGCCAGCAGTTTATCCTCCGGAGGGGGCACTGAAGCTTTCTTT.

This chain joins TRBV4-2 and TRBJ2-7, with 13 bases fitting TRBD2. Trimming removed 0 bases from V and 3 bases from J; junction bases left unmatched: 5. The germline gives CDR1 LGHNA, CDR2 YNFKEQ. This CDR3 is 17 amino acids long. CDR3 coding DNA: TGTGCCAGCAGCCAAGAGACCGGGACTAGCGGGATCTACGAGCAGTACTTC. Encoded protein: CASSQETGTSGIYEQYF.

The chain combines TRBV12-3 or TRBV12-4 with TRBJ2-1; TRBD2 matches at 11 bases. The CDR3 is made up of 15 amino acids. V lost 8 bases and J lost 6; bases outside the gene matches: 9. The CDR3 reads CASGPGTSGPNEQFF. In nucleotides, the CDR3 is TGTGCCAGCGGTCCTGGGACTAGCGGCCCCAATGAGCAGTTCTTC.

The J gene is TRBJ2-3, the V gene TRBV6-1; 9 bases map to TRBD2. V lost 3 bases to trimming and J lost 5 bases; unmatched junction nucleotides: 9. Per germline, CDR1 MNHNS and CDR2 SASEGT. The CDR3 contains 16 residues. In nucleotides, the CDR3 is TGTGCCAGCAGTGATCGGGGCATAGCGGGAGTAGATACGCAGTATTTT. It encodes CASSDRGIAGVDTQYF.

The chain carries TRBV10-3 and TRBJ2-2; no firm D call. This CDR3 has 12 amino acids. Germline V lookup: CDR1 ENHRY, CDR2 SYGVKD. Trimming took 7 bases from V and 1 from J, leaving 4 bases between them. The CDR3 nucleotides are TGTGCCATCACGGAGAACACCGGGGAGCTGTTTTTT. Protein sequence: CAITENTGELFF.

This clonotype was counted a few times. The J gene is TRBJ2-1, the V gene TRBV4-1; D may be TRBD2 (6 bases). Germline V gene sequence: CDR1 MGHRA, CDR2 YSYEKL. V was clipped by 0 bases and J by 3 bases, with 12 bases between them. The length of the CDR3 is 16 residues. The CDR3 DNA reads as TGCGCCAGCAGCCAAGATGGGGCTAGCGACTACAATGAGCAGTTCTTC. Its protein product is CASSQDGASDYNEQFF.

The V gene is TRBV13, the J gene TRBJ2-5; TRBD1 might be the D (7 bases). The CDR3 has 16 residues. The germline CDR1 and CDR2 sequences are PRHDT and FYEKMQ (reference sequence). The V gene lost 5 bases and the J gene lost 5 bases, with 21 bases spanning the gap. DNA of the CDR3: TGTGCCAGCAGCCCCCGGTGGGCAGGGGGGCTGGAGACCCAGTACTTC. Amino acids: CASSPRWAGGLETQYF.

This clonotype came up once. This sequence joins TRBV27 and TRBJ1-2; D gene unclear. Germline values: CDR1 MNHEY, CDR2 SMNVEV (reference sequence). CDR3 size: 14 residues. V lost 0 bases and J lost 7, with 12 bases in between. The DNA of the CDR3 is TGTGCCAGCAGTTTATCGATGGAGTTTACTGGCTACACCTTC. Encoded protein: CASSLSMEFTGYTF.